The entry that follows covers one T cell receptor (beta chain) sequence. This sample was taken from a study of T cells after yellow fever vaccination. The CDR3 has 12 amino acids. V was pared by 5 bases and J by 13 bases, with 15 bases between. CDR1 is SGHTA, CDR2 FQGNSA, per germline. From the 5' RACE reads, TCRdb called clonotypes with MiXCR, one entry per CDR3 protein. The sample lists 250,000 or so distinct CDR3 sequences, approximately 6.8% seen once, with roughly 1% in the top ten. Material: CD4+ T cells sorted from PBMCs, obtained on the day of the yellow fever booster vaccination. This TCR came from a man between 25 and 39 years old who received the YFV17D yellow fever vaccine. The chain uses TRBV7-2 and TRBJ2-1, with TRBD1 as a possible D gene (6 bases). The CDR3 loop is CASSLDRLVQFF. The CDR3 bases are TGTGCCAGCAGCCTTGACAGGCTAGTACAGTTCTTC.